Reported below is one TCR beta chain. The data were produced by immunoSEQ multiplex PCR, yet TCRdb's version contains in-frame clones alone and is incomplete. The table lists around 19,000 clones, 88% of them singletons, with around 7% in the top ten. This record comes from a study of T cell changes during pregnancy in multiple sclerosis. The source material was CD8+ T cells from peripheral blood mononuclear cells, sampled in the third trimester of pregnancy. The source of this sequence is a female donor in good health, enrolled as a control in a pregnancy study.

The CDR3 nucleotides are TGTGCCAGCGGAAGATGGGGAGCTGAAGGCTACACCTTC. As protein: CASGRWGAEGYTF. The genes are TRBV19 and TRBJ1-2; D unresolved. Germline V gene sequence: CDR1 LNHDA, CDR2 SQIVND (reference sequence). The CDR3 runs to 13 residues. Trimming removed 9 bases at V and 8 bases at J, with 19 bases between.